The rows below give T cell receptor beta chains drawn from one sample of a study of response to subunit inactivated influenza vaccine. TCRdb reanalysed the RT-PCR reads using MiXCR and keeps one entry per CDR3 protein. In the table there are 650,000 to 800,000 distinct CDR3 sequences, 18% of which are singletons. Sequenced here: PBMCs from blood, sampled roughly 5 days after vaccination. These receptors originate from a man in his forties or fifties who received an inactivated influenza vaccine. Each CDR3 is given with its conserved first and last residue. A D gene is named only where the DNA matches it firmly. Size is stated for part of the rows, as once, few or many counts, or as a class when the clone is expanded.

clone size: NA
D gene: TRBD1
V gene: TRBV19
J gene: TRBJ1-5
CDR3 DNA: TGTGCCAGTCATCGGACAGGGAATAGCAATCAGCCCCAGCATTTT
CDR3 protein: CASHRTGNSNQPQHF

clone size: few
D gene: TRBD2
V gene: TRBV12-3/TRBV12-4
J gene: TRBJ2-3
CDR3 DNA: TGTGCCAGCAGTTTAGAAAGGGTTGGGGGGGCAGATACGCAGTATTTT
CDR3 protein: CASSLERVGGADTQYF

clone size: few
D gene: TRBD1
V gene: TRBV20-1
J gene: TRBJ2-2
CDR3 DNA: TGCAGTGCGCCCGGGACAGGAAACACCGGGGAGCTGTTTTTT
CDR3 protein: CSAPGTGNTGELFF

clone size: NA
D gene: TRBD2
V gene: TRBV11-2
J gene: TRBJ2-1
CDR3 DNA: TGTGCCAGCAGGCCTGGGCGCGGGACTAGCGTTAACAATGAGCAGTTCTTC
CDR3 protein: CASRPGRGTSVNNEQFF

clone size: NA
D gene: NA
V gene: TRBV12-3/TRBV12-4
J gene: TRBJ2-3
CDR3 DNA: TGTGCCAGCACCCGGGGCGGAGTCACAGATACGCAGTATTTT
CDR3 protein: CASTRGGVTDTQYF

clone size: NA
D gene: NA
V gene: TRBV24-1
J gene: TRBJ2-2
CDR3 DNA: TGTGCCACCAGTCCTCCGGGGAAGACGAACACCGGGGAGCTGTTTTTT
CDR3 protein: CATSPPGKTNTGELFF

clone size: NA
D gene: TRBD2
V gene: TRBV4-2
J gene: TRBJ2-5
CDR3 DNA: TGTGCCAGCAGCCCCGGGACTAGCGGGGCACACACAGAGACCCAGTACTTC
CDR3 protein: CASSPGTSGAHTETQYF

clone size: NA
D gene: NA
V gene: TRBV4-2
J gene: TRBJ2-1
CDR3 DNA: TGTGCCAGCAGCCAAGCAGTCGGCAATGAGCAGTTCTTC
CDR3 protein: CASSQAVGNEQFF

clone size: few
D gene: NA
V gene: TRBV20-1
J gene: TRBJ2-1
CDR3 DNA: TGCAGTGCAACCCTCCCCAGGACACAAAGGGGTAATGAGCAGTTCTTC
CDR3 protein: CSATLPRTQRGNEQFF

clone size: NA
D gene: TRBD1
V gene: TRBV6-1
J gene: TRBJ2-3
CDR3 DNA: TGTGCCAGCTCCCGACAGGGGGCTAGGTCAGATACGCAGTATTTT
CDR3 protein: CASSRQGARSDTQYF

clone size: many
D gene: TRBD2
V gene: TRBV7-2
J gene: TRBJ2-1
CDR3 DNA: TGTGCCAGCAGCCTCAGCGGGGGGACCTACAATGAGCAGTTCTTC
CDR3 protein: CASSLSGGTYNEQFF

clone size: few
D gene: NA
V gene: TRBV5-1
J gene: TRBJ1-1
CDR3 DNA: TGCGCCAGCAGCTATGAACAGGAAGACACTGAAGCTTTCTTT
CDR3 protein: CASSYEQEDTEAFF

clone size: few
D gene: NA
V gene: TRBV15
J gene: TRBJ1-2
CDR3 DNA: TGTGCCACCAGCAGAGATGGGGGATCCTATGGCTACACCTTC
CDR3 protein: CATSRDGGSYGYTF

clone size: NA
D gene: NA
V gene: TRBV12-3/TRBV12-4
J gene: TRBJ1-3
CDR3 DNA: TGTGCCAGCAGTCCACTTTCCTCTGGAAACACCATATATTTT
CDR3 protein: CASSPLSSGNTIYF

clone size: NA
D gene: NA
V gene: TRBV6-1
J gene: TRBJ2-5
CDR3 DNA: TGTGCCAGCAGGCGCGGGACATCGGGGGAGACCCAGTACTTC
CDR3 protein: CASRRGTSGETQYF

clone size: NA
D gene: NA
V gene: TRBV5-1
J gene: TRBJ2-5
CDR3 DNA: TGCGCCAGCAGCTGGGGGACAAAAGGGGAGACCCAGTACTTC
CDR3 protein: CASSWGTKGETQYF

clone size: many
D gene: TRBD2
V gene: TRBV7-2
J gene: TRBJ2-6
CDR3 DNA: TGTGCCTCCGGGGGAGGGTTCTCATACTCTGGGGCCAACGTCCTGACTTTC
CDR3 protein: CASGGGFSYSGANVLTF

clone size: many
D gene: TRBD1
V gene: TRBV29-1
J gene: TRBJ2-1
CDR3 DNA: TGCAGCGTTTGCAGTTTGAGGACAGGGAATGAGCAGTTCTTC
CDR3 protein: CSVCSLRTGNEQFF

clone size: NA
D gene: TRBD1
V gene: TRBV28
J gene: TRBJ2-3
CDR3 DNA: TGTGCCAGCAGAGCTCAACAGGGGTTCACAGATACGCAGTATTTT
CDR3 protein: CASRAQQGFTDTQYF

clone size: few
D gene: TRBD1
V gene: TRBV4-1
J gene: TRBJ2-7
CDR3 DNA: TGCGCCAGCAGCCCCTCTCAGGGGGTGACCTACGAGCAGTACTTC
CDR3 protein: CASSPSQGVTYEQYF

clone size: NA
D gene: TRBD2
V gene: TRBV5-1
J gene: TRBJ2-1
CDR3 DNA: TGCGCCAGCAGCTTATCTAGCGGGTCTTTCAATGAGCAGTTCTTC
CDR3 protein: CASSLSSGSFNEQFF

clone size: many
D gene: NA
V gene: TRBV6-5
J gene: TRBJ1-3
CDR3 DNA: TGTGCCAGCAGTTACTCGTTAAGCTCTGGAAACACCATATATTTT
CDR3 protein: CASSYSLSSGNTIYF

clone size: once
D gene: NA
V gene: TRBV5-1
J gene: TRBJ1-3
CDR3 DNA: TGCGCCAGCAATTTAGCCGACTCCTCTGGAAACACCATATATTTT
CDR3 protein: CASNLADSSGNTIYF

clone size: many
D gene: NA
V gene: TRBV27
J gene: TRBJ2-1
CDR3 DNA: TGCGCCAGCAGCTTAAGCCTCAGCTCCTACAATGAGCAGTTCTTC
CDR3 protein: CASSLSLSSYNEQFF

clone size: many
D gene: NA
V gene: TRBV20-1
J gene: TRBJ1-5
CDR3 DNA: TGCAGTGCTGAACCACTGACAATGGAGGGCAATCAGCCCCAGCATTTT
CDR3 protein: CSAEPLTMEGNQPQHF

clone size: few
D gene: NA
V gene: TRBV12-3/TRBV12-4
J gene: TRBJ1-5
CDR3 DNA: TGTGCCAGCAGCTGGGGTGATATTTTTAGCAATCAGCCCCAGCATTTT
CDR3 protein: CASSWGDIFSNQPQHF

clone size: once
D gene: NA
V gene: TRBV29-1
J gene: TRBJ2-5
CDR3 DNA: TGCAGCGTTGGAGGGTCAGAGACCCAGTACTTC
CDR3 protein: CSVGGSETQYF

clone size: few
D gene: TRBD1
V gene: TRBV6-1
J gene: TRBJ2-3
CDR3 DNA: TGTGCCAGCAGACCGGACAGGGTGACAGATACGCAGTATTTT
CDR3 protein: CASRPDRVTDTQYF

clone size: few
D gene: NA
V gene: TRBV12-3/TRBV12-4
J gene: TRBJ1-2
CDR3 DNA: TGTGCCAGCAGTTTAACCAGGGGAAGTCCCTATGGCTACACCTTC
CDR3 protein: CASSLTRGSPYGYTF

clone size: NA
D gene: NA
V gene: TRBV27
J gene: TRBJ2-7
CDR3 DNA: TGTGCCAGCAGAGCCCGCGGGACCGCAAGCTCCTACGAGCAGTACTTC
CDR3 protein: CASRARGTASSYEQYF

clone size: NA
D gene: TRBD1
V gene: TRBV20-1
J gene: TRBJ2-2
CDR3 DNA: TGCAGTGTAAAGACAGGGGGCGGTGGGCTGTTTTTT
CDR3 protein: CSVKTGGGGLFF

clone size: few
D gene: NA
V gene: TRBV5-6
J gene: TRBJ1-2
CDR3 DNA: TGTGCCAGCAGCTTGGCACCAACCGGGACCTTCCTCAGTCAGGGCTACACCTTC
CDR3 protein: CASSLAPTGTFLSQGYTF

clone size: few
D gene: TRBD2
V gene: TRBV18
J gene: TRBJ2-7
CDR3 DNA: TGTGCCAGCTCATTACGACTAGCGGGGCAATCCTACGAGCAGTACTTC
CDR3 protein: CASSLRLAGQSYEQYF

clone size: few
D gene: NA
V gene: TRBV9
J gene: TRBJ2-1
CDR3 DNA: TGTGCCAGCAGCGTTGACACGAGCTCCTACAATGAGCAGTTCTTC
CDR3 protein: CASSVDTSSYNEQFF

clone size: few
D gene: NA
V gene: TRBV24-1
J gene: TRBJ1-2
CDR3 DNA: TGTGCCACCAGTGATTATCGGTACGGCTACACCTTC
CDR3 protein: CATSDYRYGYTF

clone size: many
D gene: NA
V gene: TRBV29-1
J gene: TRBJ2-5
CDR3 DNA: TGCAGCGTTGAAAGGGACTTCCAAGAGACCCAGTACTTC
CDR3 protein: CSVERDFQETQYF

clone size: few
D gene: NA
V gene: TRBV6-2/TRBV6-3
J gene: TRBJ2-3
CDR3 DNA: TGTGCCAGCAGTTATATCCGGGGGATTCACACAGATACGCAGTATTTT
CDR3 protein: CASSYIRGIHTDTQYF

clone size: many
D gene: TRBD1
V gene: TRBV20-1
J gene: TRBJ2-3
CDR3 DNA: TGCAGTGCTAGATCCAGGACAGGGTGGAGGTTGACAGATACGCAGTATTTT
CDR3 protein: CSARSRTGWRLTDTQYF

clone size: few
D gene: NA
V gene: TRBV29-1
J gene: TRBJ1-1
CDR3 DNA: TGCAGCGTCCCCCTGAGTACGAACACTGAAGCTTTCTTT
CDR3 protein: CSVPLSTNTEAFF

clone size: NA
D gene: NA
V gene: TRBV9
J gene: TRBJ2-7
CDR3 DNA: TGTGCCAGCAGCCGAACACCTTACGAGCAGTACTTC
CDR3 protein: CASSRTPYEQYF

clone size: NA
D gene: NA
V gene: TRBV10-3
J gene: TRBJ2-1
CDR3 DNA: TGTGCCACCGGTCCGGGCCAGACCTACAATGAGCAGTTCTTC
CDR3 protein: CATGPGQTYNEQFF

clone size: NA
D gene: NA
V gene: TRBV7-2
J gene: TRBJ2-2
CDR3 DNA: TGTGCCAGCAGGGTAGAGGCCGGGGAGCTGTTTTTT
CDR3 protein: CASRVEAGELFF

clone size: few
D gene: NA
V gene: TRBV20-1
J gene: TRBJ2-2
CDR3 DNA: TGCAGTGCTAGACGGCTAGGGAACACCGGGGAGCTGTTTTTT
CDR3 protein: CSARRLGNTGELFF

clone size: NA
D gene: TRBD2
V gene: TRBV10-3
J gene: TRBJ2-1
CDR3 DNA: TGTGCCATCAGTGGGGTCGCTAGCGGGAGGGCCGCGGAGGAGCAGTTCTTC
CDR3 protein: CAISGVASGRAAEEQFF

clone size: few
D gene: TRBD2
V gene: TRBV20-1
J gene: TRBJ2-3
CDR3 DNA: TGCAGTGCTAGACAGACTAGCGGGACTGGATATACGCAGTATTTT
CDR3 protein: CSARQTSGTGYTQYF

clone size: few
D gene: NA
V gene: TRBV7-9
J gene: TRBJ1-4
CDR3 DNA: TGTGCCAGCAGCCAATTGGCAACTAATGAAAAACTGTTTTTT
CDR3 protein: CASSQLATNEKLFF

clone size: NA
D gene: TRBD2
V gene: TRBV3-1
J gene: TRBJ2-3
CDR3 DNA: TGTGCCAGCAGCCCTAGCGGTGACCGCACAGATACGCAGTATTTT
CDR3 protein: CASSPSGDRTDTQYF

clone size: few
D gene: TRBD1
V gene: TRBV6-1
J gene: TRBJ2-1
CDR3 DNA: TGTGCCAGCAAGCCGGGACAGGGGGCTATCTACAATGAGCAGTTCTTC
CDR3 protein: CASKPGQGAIYNEQFF